This entry is about one TCR beta chain. Combining a sample-barcoded 5' primer with a J-beta primer mix, a second PCR ran for about 6 to 12 cycles. Carrying 12 random nucleotides, a template-switch adaptor labeled each individual cDNA molecule. Via MiXCR, TCRdb re-called the 5' RACE reads, giving one row per CDR3 protein. The sample has under 2 million distinct CDR3 sequences; roughly 30% are singletons. The entry originates in a study of blood T cells in healthy people across ages. The CDR3 spans 15 residues. CDR1 and CDR2 (germline): LGHDT, YNNKEL (reference sequence). The V gene lost 4 bases and the J gene lost 3 bases, with 16 bases spanning the gap.

The gene calls are TRBV3-1 and TRBJ2-7; maybe TRBD2 (5 bases). This TCR was sampled from a woman aged 25 to 39 in good health. Sequenced: blood. The CDR3 loop reads CASSPLRGSGYEQYF. In nucleotides, the CDR3 is TGTGCCAGCAGCCCGCTCCGGGGAAGTGGCTACGAGCAGTACTTC.